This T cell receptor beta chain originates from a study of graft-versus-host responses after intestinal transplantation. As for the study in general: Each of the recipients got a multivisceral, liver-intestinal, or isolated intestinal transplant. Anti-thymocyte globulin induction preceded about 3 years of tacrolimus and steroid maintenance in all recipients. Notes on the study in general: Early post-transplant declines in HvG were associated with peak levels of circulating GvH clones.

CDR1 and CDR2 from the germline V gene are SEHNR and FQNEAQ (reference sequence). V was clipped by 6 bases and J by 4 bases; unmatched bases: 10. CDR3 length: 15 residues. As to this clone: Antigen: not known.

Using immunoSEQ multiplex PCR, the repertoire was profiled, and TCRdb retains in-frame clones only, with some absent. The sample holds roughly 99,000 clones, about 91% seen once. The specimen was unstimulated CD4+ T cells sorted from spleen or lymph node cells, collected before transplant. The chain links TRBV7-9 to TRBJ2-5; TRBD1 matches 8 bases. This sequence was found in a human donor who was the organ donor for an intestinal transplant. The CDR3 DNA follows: TGTGCCAGCAGTCATTGGGGACAGGTATCAGAGACCCAGTACTTC. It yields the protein CASSHWGQVSETQYF.